One sample yielded the 18 T cell receptor beta chains listed below, sequenced in a study of T cell clusters in autoimmune cytopenias. TRB was amplified from about 270 ng of peripheral blood genomic DNA per sample. One tube held mixed TRB-A and TRB-B primer pools for touch-down PCR. TCRdb reanalyzed the multiplex PCR reads, giving one entry per CDR3 protein sequence and no DNA. Its clone listing holds approximately 16,000 distinct CDR3 sequences. These data were also reused for a study on T cell repertoires in aging, cancer and after chemotherapy.

Sequencing was carried out using peripheral blood. Every receptor here comes from a human donor in good health.

This chain links TRBV24-1 with TRBJ2-1; no DNA is available, so the TRBD2 call from TCRdb remains unchecked. Germline V CDR1 and CDR2: KGHDR, SFDVKD. This CDR3 region has 15 residues. Here the CDR3 reads CATSEPGLAGAEQFF.

The chain recombines TRBV12-3 or TRBV12-4 with TRBJ2-3; TCRdb gives TRBD2 as the D gene, but with no DNA this cannot be confirmed. This CDR3 has 12 amino acids. This CDR3 is CASASDTDTQYF.

This chain's CDR3 is CARNRGMNTGELFF. The genes are TRBV30 and TRBJ2-2; the D gene TCRdb calls, TRBD1, cannot be checked with no DNA. Germline CDR1 and CDR2: GTSNPN and SVGIG (reference sequence). The CDR3 consists of 14 residues.

This rearrangement joins TRBV6-2 or TRBV6-3 to TRBJ2-1; as DNA is missing, the TRBD2 call by TCRdb cannot be tested. This CDR3 region has 14 residues. The germline gives CDR1 MNHEY, CDR2 SVGEGT. CDR3 sequence reads: CASSVGEGYNEQFF.

The CDR3 protein is CAWAGAVAGELFF. The chain combines TRBV30 with TRBJ2-2; TCRdb designates TRBD1, a call that cannot be tested without DNA. Per germline, CDR1 GTSNPN and CDR2 SVGIG (reference sequence). This CDR3 is 13 amino acids long.

The CDR3 here is CASSSGFGANVLTF. The chain combines TRBV6-5 with TRBJ2-6. CDR1 is MNHEY and CDR2 is SVGAGI in the germline V gene. The CDR3 length is 14 residues.

The chain joins TRBV6-5 to TRBJ2-1; TCRdb selects TRBD2, and the lack of DNA leaves this call unchecked. This CDR3 is 14 amino acids long. Germline V gene data show CDR1 as MNHEY and CDR2 as SVGAGI. CDR3 region: CASSTSGGGFEQFF.

The V gene is TRBV7-6, the J gene TRBJ1-2; the TRBD1 assignment by TCRdb is unverifiable without DNA. The CDR3 covers 14 residues. Germline CDR1 is SGHVS and CDR2 is FNYEAQ. CDR3 region: CASSLGQGNYGYTF.

This chain links TRBV7-9 with TRBJ2-5. The length of the CDR3 is 13 residues. CDR1 SEHNR and CDR2 FQNEAQ come from the germline V gene (reference sequence). The CDR3 reads CASSLVTKETQYF. The variable domain in full, completed from reference TRBV7-9 and TRBJ2-5, reads DTGVSQNPRHKITKRGQNVTFRCDPISEHNRLYWYRQTLGQGPEFLTYFQNEAQLEKSRLLSDRFSAERPKGSFSTLEIQRTEQGDSAMYLCASSLVTKETQYFGPGTRLLVL.

This chain links TRBV15 with TRBJ2-1; TCRdb picks TRBD2, but there is no DNA to check that call. This CDR3 is 17 amino acids long. CDR1 LNHNV and CDR2 YYDKDF come from the germline V gene (reference sequence). CDR3 amino acids: CATSRGTPGPSGGEQFF.

V gene TRBV27 combines with J gene TRBJ2-7; TCRdb designates TRBD2, a call that cannot be tested without DNA. CDR3 length equals 14 residues. Germline V gene data show CDR1 as MNHEY and CDR2 as SMNVEV (reference sequence). Here the CDR3 reads CASRRVAGGGEQYF.

This clonotype is classed as medium-sized (0.01 to 0.1%) by frequency. The chain has TRBV5-4 and TRBJ2-2. There are 13 residues in the CDR3. Germline V gene sequence: CDR1 SGHNT, CDR2 YYREEE (reference sequence). This chain's CDR3 is CASRLANTGELFF.

By frequency, this clonotype is large. The rearrangement uses TRBV29-1 and TRBJ2-3; with no DNA, the TCRdb D assignment of TRBD2 cannot be verified. The CDR3 has 12 residues. Looked up from germline, CDR1 is SQVTM and CDR2 is ANQGSEA. The CDR3 loop is CSVRGEGDTQYF.

This clonotype is labeled medium-sized based on frequency. The chain combines TRBV29-1 with TRBJ2-1; TCRdb calls TRBD2, which cannot be checked without DNA. Germline V CDR1 and CDR2: SQVTM, ANQGSEA. The CDR3 runs to 15 residues. CDR3 in amino acids: CSVSGTTMSPNEQFF.

The V gene is TRBV6-5, the J gene TRBJ1-1; TCRdb reports TRBD1, a call that lacks DNA to check it against. There are 13 residues in the CDR3. The germline gives CDR1 MNHEY, CDR2 SVGAGI. The CDR3: CASSHRDNTEAFF.

This chain uses TRBV5-4 with TRBJ2-1. CDR1 SGHNT and CDR2 YYREEE come from the germline V gene (reference sequence). The CDR3 contains 12 residues. CDR3 sequence: CASSLDLDEQFF.

This sequence joins TRBV12-3 or TRBV12-4 and TRBJ2-3; TCRdb selects TRBD2, and the lack of DNA leaves this call unchecked. The CDR3 totals 18 residues. CDR3 sequence: CASSPRLAGASVLDTQYF.

The chain employs TRBV7-9 and TRBJ1-4; TCRdb names TRBD1, which stays unverified in the absence of DNA. CDR1 is SEHNR, CDR2 FQNEAQ, per germline (reference sequence). This CDR3 has 12 residues. This CDR3 reads CASSDRDRGLFF.